The next 26 T cell receptor beta chains were all read from a single sample in a study of vaccination and CD4 T cells after COVID-19. For these TCRs, the target antigens are not known. The treatment denotes: approximately 11-day PBMC culture with coronavirus spike peptide pools or control peptides (ViraFEST assay). The Oncomine TCR Beta short-read assay generated sequence data from the DNA of cultured CD4+ T cells. TCRdb analysed the PCR reads with MiXCR anew, one entry per CDR3 protein. The sample has 12,000 to 15,000 distinct CDR3 sequences; about 55% are singletons. The sequencing here drew on CD4+ T cells from blood, cultured in vitro, taken before SARS-CoV-2 vaccination. These receptors all stem from a human donor who had recovered from COVID-19.

The CDR3 DNA is TGTGCCAGCAGTGATGGGACAGGGGACACAGATACGCAGTATTTT. It encodes CASSDGTGDTDTQYF. The chain uses TRBV6-4 and TRBJ2-3, with 10 bases matching TRBD1. V was clipped by 3 bases and J by 2 bases; unmatched bases: 2. Germline values: CDR1 MRHNA, CDR2 SNTAGT. CDR3 size: 15 residues.

The V call is TRBV7-9, the J call TRBJ1-6, with unresolved D. V was shortened by 7 bases and J by 7 bases, with 11 bases between the two germline ends. Germline lookup yields CDR1 SEHNR and CDR2 FQNEAQ (reference sequence). The CDR3 contains 13 residues. For the CDR3, the DNA is TGTGCCAGCAACCAAGCCGAAAATTCACCCCTCCACTTT. It is translated as CASNQAENSPLHF. Together with reference TRBV7-9 and TRBJ1-6, the CDR3 gives the full variable domain: DTGVSQNPRHKITKRGQNVTFRCDPISEHNRLYWYRQTLGQGPEFLTYFQNEAQLEKSRLLSDRFSAERPKGSFSTLEIQRTEQGDSAMYLCASNQAENSPLHFGNGTRLTVT.

This chain connects TRBV27 to TRBJ1-6, with D uncertain. This CDR3 contains 17 residues. Germline CDR1 reads MNHEY; CDR2 reads SMNVEV (reference sequence). V lost 6 bases and J 2 bases, leaving 17 bases between the germline ends. The CDR3 loop reads CASRTKLGGTYNSPLHF. The CDR3 bases are TGTGCCAGCAGAACGAAGTTGGGAGGGACCTATAATTCACCCCTCCACTTT.

The chain uses TRBV15 and TRBJ2-7; tentative D call: TRBD2 (7 bases). V gave up 5 bases and J gave up 6 bases, with 14 bases separating them. The germline gives CDR1 LNHNV, CDR2 YYDKDF (reference sequence). This CDR3 is built from 13 residues. The CDR3 nucleotides read TGTGCCACCAGCTGGGGGGGCAGGGTCGAGCAGTACTTC. Protein sequence: CATSWGGRVEQYF.

The CDR3 DNA reads as TGCAGTGCGCAGCGGGGCGCGAACACCGGGGAGCTGTTTTTT. It codes for CSAQRGANTGELFF. The V gene is TRBV20-1, the J gene TRBJ2-2; the match to TRBD2 covers 7 bases. With 6 bases clipped from V and 0 bases from J, the junction kept 4 bases outside the gene matches. CDR3 length equals 14 residues. The germline V gene encodes CDR1 DFQATT and CDR2 SNEGSKA (reference sequence).

V usage is TRBV11-3 and J usage is TRBJ1-5, with 8 nucleotides matching TRBD1. CDR3 length: 16 residues. V dropped 4 bases and J dropped 1; count of bases not matched to a gene: 6. Germline V lookup: CDR1 SGHNT, CDR2 YENEEA. CDR3 bases: TGTGCCAGCAGCTCGGACAGGGTGGTAAGCAATCAGCCCCAGCATTTT. Its protein is CASSSDRVVSNQPQHF.

This clonotype has a handful of counts. The CDR3: CASSMGQLHF. CDR3 in DNA: TGTGCCAGTAGTATGGGACAGCTGCATTTT. The chain joins TRBV19 to TRBJ1-5; 7 nucleotides line up with TRBD1. Germline V gene data show CDR1 as LNHDA and CDR2 as SQIVND (reference sequence). The junction had 2 bases not matched to a gene; V was cut back by 3 bases and J by 15 bases. There are 10 residues in the CDR3.

The chain has TRBV30 and TRBJ2-6; D not certain. V was trimmed by 2 bases and J by 1 base, leaving 9 bases between them. The V gene's germline CDR1 is GTSNPN and CDR2 SVGIG (reference sequence). The CDR3 runs to 15 residues. CDR3 sequence: CAWSLQLSGANVLTF. The CDR3 region has the DNA TGTGCCTGGAGTTTGCAGCTTTCTGGGGCCAACGTCCTGACTTTC.

V usage is TRBV10-3 and J usage is TRBJ1-1; TRBD1 might be the D (6 bases). Germline values: CDR1 ENHRY, CDR2 SYGVKD. This CDR3 has 14 amino acids. The ends were cut back, 0 bases at V and 4 bases at J, with 9 bases in the middle. CDR3 coding DNA: TGTGCCATCAGTGAGTCGGGGGGCGGCACTGAAGCTTTCTTT. Translation gives CAISESGGGTEAFF.

This sequence joins TRBV2 and TRBJ1-5; no clear D. CDR1 and CDR2 (germline): SNHLY, FYNNEI. Between the trimmed V and J ends, which lost 7 bases and 0 bases, there was a span of 7 bases. The length of the CDR3 is 13 residues. In DNA form, the CDR3 reads TGTGCCAGCATACTTAATAGCAATCAGCCCCAGCATTTT. Its translation: CASILNSNQPQHF.

The table lists this clonotype with a few counts. V and J are TRBV6-1 and TRBJ2-1; 12 bases are a match to TRBD2. CDR1 is MNHNS, CDR2 SASEGT, per germline. J lost 8 bases, V lost 6 bases, and 8 bases had no gene match. This CDR3 contains 15 residues. This chain's CDR3 is CASRPGLAGIDEQFF. The CDR3 bases are TGTGCCAGCAGACCCGGACTAGCGGGAATAGATGAGCAGTTCTTC.

In its sample, this clonotype was seen a few times. The chain is built from TRBV20-1 and TRBJ2-1, with 14 bases aligning to TRBD2. Germline-derived CDR1 and CDR2 are DFQATT and SNEGSKA (reference sequence). V was clipped by 3 bases and J by 12 bases; unmatched bases: 10. The CDR3 consists of 15 residues. CDR3 in DNA: TGCAGTGCTAGTCTGGGACTAGCGGGAGCGCCTTGGCAGTTCTTC. This codes for CSASLGLAGAPWQFF.

This rearrangement joins TRBV10-1 to TRBJ2-3; the match to TRBD2 covers 10 bases. Germline assignment: CDR1 WNHNN and CDR2 SYGVQD (reference sequence). The CDR3 contains 16 residues. The V segment lost 6 bases and the J segment 0 bases; nucleotides outside the gene matches: 6. This CDR3 reads CASSESLAGSTDTQYF. CDR3 coding DNA: TGCGCCAGCAGCGAATCACTAGCGGGAAGCACAGATACGCAGTATTTT.

CDR3 nucleotides: TGTGCCAGCAGCTTAGACCTCTCGATAGAGACCCAGTACTTC. Protein: CASSLDLSIETQYF. The chain has TRBV7-9 and TRBJ2-5, with D unclear. V shed 1 base and J shed 4 bases, with 10 bases lying between them. The CDR3 is 14 residues long. The germline CDR1 and CDR2 sequences are SEHNR and FQNEAQ (reference sequence).

The chain employs TRBV5-4 and TRBJ1-2; D unclear. The CDR3 runs to 17 residues. Trimming left V 1 base short and J 4 bases short, with 20 bases between. CDR1 is SGHNT and CDR2 is YYREEE in the germline V gene (reference sequence). Here the CDR3 reads CASSLRANVRLGYGYTF. CDR3 coding DNA: TGTGCCAGCAGCTTGAGGGCGAACGTCCGACTAGGCTATGGCTACACCTTC.

This clonotype was seen just once. The rearrangement uses TRBV30 and TRBJ2-4; 12 positions agree with TRBD2. V shed 5 bases, J shed 0 bases, and the junction held 5 bases outside the gene matches. The CDR3 is 16 residues long. Germline V gene sequence: CDR1 GTSNPN, CDR2 SVGIG (reference sequence). DNA of the CDR3: TGTGCCTGGGGGACTAGCGGGCTGATAGCCAAAAACATTCAGTACTTC. It translates to CAWGTSGLIAKNIQYF.

This clonotype was seen only a few times. The chain recombines TRBV20-1 with TRBJ2-1; either TRBD1 or TRBD2 may supply D (5 bases each). The CDR3 covers 13 residues. Between the trimmed V and J ends, which lost 5 bases and 9 bases, there was a span of 17 bases. Germline CDR1 is DFQATT and CDR2 is SNEGSKA (reference sequence). The CDR3 DNA reads TGCAGTGCTTCACCGGGACCCAGTCCTGAGCAGTTCTTC. Protein sequence: CSASPGPSPEQFF.

Only a few counts were recorded for this clonotype. The chain carries TRBV2 and TRBJ1-6; D remains unclear. The germline CDR1 and CDR2 sequences are SNHLY and FYNNEI. CDR3 length: 13 amino acids. V was clipped by 2 bases and J by 9 bases, with 8 bases between them. CDR3 in amino acids: CASSESIGSPLHF. The CDR3 DNA is TGTGCCAGCAGTGAATCCATTGGTTCACCCCTCCACTTT.

This chain uses TRBV12-3 or TRBV12-4 with TRBJ1-5, with D uncertain. V shed 1 base and J shed 6 bases, with 1 base lying between them. The CDR3 covers 11 residues. Written as DNA, the CDR3 is TGTGCCAGCAGTTTAGGTCAGCCCCAGCATTTT. Translation: CASSLGQPQHF.

This sequence joins TRBV10-3 and TRBJ2-3; 7 bases agree with TRBD1. The CDR3 is 16 residues long. CDR1 and CDR2 from the germline V gene are ENHRY and SYGVKD. V was clipped by 2 bases and J by 1 base; unmatched bases: 6. The CDR3 bases are TGTGCCATCAGTGAGGTCCACAGGGGAGGCACAGATACGCAGTATTTT. Translation gives CAISEVHRGGTDTQYF.

For the CDR3, the DNA is TGTGCCAGCAGTGAAGCGCTTATAGGGGGCGCGAACACCGGGGAGCTGTTTTTT. Protein sequence: CASSEALIGGANTGELFF. This sequence joins TRBV6-1 and TRBJ2-2, with 7 bases fitting TRBD1. The CDR3 has 18 amino acids. J was trimmed by 0 bases and V by 0 bases; bases with no gene match: 7. Germline-derived CDR1 and CDR2 are MNHNS and SASEGT.

This clonotype was seen once. The chain carries TRBV7-7 and TRBJ2-3; 7 bases agree with TRBD2. Germline CDR1 and CDR2: SSHAT and FNYEAQ (reference sequence). This CDR3 spans 13 amino acids. Trimming took 0 bases from V and 6 from J; bases not matched to a gene: 0. Written as DNA, the CDR3 is TGTGCCAGCAGCTTAGCGGGGGGGGATACGCAGTATTTT. Amino acid sequence: CASSLAGGDTQYF.

The rearrangement joins TRBV29-1 to TRBJ2-3, with 7 bases that match TRBD2. The CDR3 has 14 residues. The germline V gene encodes CDR1 SQVTM and CDR2 ANQGSEA. CDR3 residues: CSVWGSGGTDTQYF. The CDR3 nucleotides are TGCAGTGTGTGGGGGAGCGGGGGCACAGATACGCAGTATTTT.

As DNA, the CDR3 is TGTGCCAGCAGCCAGGACTGGACTGGAAACACCATATATTTT. Residues: CASSQDWTGNTIYF. The chain combines TRBV11-1 with TRBJ1-3, with unresolved D. V was shortened by 5 bases and J by 2 bases, with 10 bases between the two germline ends. The CDR3 sequence is 14 residues long. From germline, CDR1 is SGHAT and CDR2 FQDESV (reference sequence). The full variable domain, its missing parts supplied by reference TRBV11-1 and TRBJ1-3, is EAEVAQSPRYKITEKSQAVAFWCDPISGHATLYWYRQILGQGPELLVQFQDESVVDDSQLPKDRFSAERLKGVDSTLKIQPAELGDSAMYLCASSQDWTGNTIYFGEGSWLTVV.

This clonotype appeared a few times. The chain recombines TRBV6-1 with TRBJ2-7; 10 bases are a match to TRBD1. Germline V gene lookup returns CDR1 MNHNS and CDR2 SASEGT. The trim removed 1 base at V and 2 bases at J, leaving 2 bases unmatched. The CDR3 totals 15 residues. The CDR3 DNA reads as TGTGCCAGCAGTGAAGAGGGGACAGGGGCCTACGAGCAGTACTTC. This translates into CASSEEGTGAYEQYF.

A word on this clonotype: At one end, the junction sequence differs from germline, possibly due to a read error. The chain recombines TRBV20-1 with TRBJ2-5, with D possibly being TRBD2 (5 bases). Per the germline V gene, CDR1 is DFQATT and CDR2 is SNEGSKA (reference sequence). The CDR3 is made up of 12 amino acids. The CDR3 spells CSAGEGQETQYF. The DNA for the CDR3 is TGCAGTGCTGGAGAGGGACAAGAGACCCAGTACTTC.